This T cell receptor beta chain is drawn from a study of blood T cells in healthy people across ages (dated by TCRdb to about 2015). Background on the whole study: In model experiments, template switching captured about one uniquely barcoded TCR beta cDNA molecule for every two T cells. The study measured age-related changes in TCR beta repertoire diversity using deep sequencing normalized with unique cDNA molecular identifiers. The donors were split into four age groups: young (average around 16 years), middle-aged (more than 35), aged (about 56) and long-lived (roughly 80). To avoid experimental bias, donors of different ages were randomly spread across the sequencing lanes. Two additional independent replicas of 1 million unique cDNA reads from the same blood draw were analyzed for two donors (one aged 18 to 29 and one aged 80 or older). Study-level results and caveats: Since profiling was done on bulk unsorted PBMCs, naive and antigen-experienced compartments could not be conclusively compared. There was a strong correlation between observed TCR beta diversity and the percentage of naive T cells measured by flow cytometry. Because the CMV infection status of the donors was unknown, age-related changes in expanded clonotypes may potentially have been confounded. As age increased, observed TCR beta diversity per million T cells dropped in a roughly linear way, and a significant reduction was already evident by age around 41. Compared with the aged group, the long-lived group had more naive CD4+ T cells, fewer expanded clones and increased TCR diversity, suggesting age selection. Estimates of total diversity based on one million sequenced T cells were considered lower bounds and underestimates.

Donors were 30 to 45 systemically healthy Caucasian individuals from Russia aged about 6 to 100 years. Each donor gave ten milliliters of peripheral blood, drawn into EDTA-treated Vacutainer tubes. PBMCs were isolated by Ficoll-Paque density-gradient centrifugation, with at least 6 million obtained per sample. Trizol reagent was used to extract total RNA from the PBMCs, yielding at least 5 micrograms per sample. Naive CD45RAhigh/CD27high T cell percentages were measured by flow cytometry on a PBMC aliquot from every donor. This clonotype has at least ten counts. Its antigen remains unidentified. No base quality information exists; no much larger clone differs at one position. Library preparation used 5' RACE. Sequencing used an Illumina HiSeq 2500. The second PCR ran for about 7 to 11 cycles and used a J-beta primer mix along with a sample-barcoded 5' primer. A template-switch 5' adaptor carrying 12 random nucleotides introduced a unique molecular identifier onto each TCR beta cDNA molecule. At least 2.5 million CDR3-containing paired-end reads were obtained from each sample. First-strand cDNA was synthesized from all RNA with the Mint cDNA synthesis kit, primed by a TRBC-specific oligonucleotide. Following uracil-DNA glycosylase treatment, a first 18-cycle PCR with universal primers M1SS and BC2_uni_R was performed on all cDNA. Processing in the source paper ran as follows. For normalization, 1 million high-quality reads were randomly selected from each sample, with every read carrying a distinct molecular identifier. Instead of being binned into consensus sequences, reads with shared molecular identifiers were discarded. MiTCR, with a Q25 quality threshold and the strictest error-elimination algorithm, was used for CDR3 identification, clonotype clustering and error correction. A nonparametric unseen species model with Euler transformation was used to estimate lower-bound total TCR beta diversity. TCRdb applied fastp at Q25 and MiXCR to the public reads, then kept only in-frame beta chains. Rows matching on CDR3 protein sequence are summarized as one entry with the most common DNA and genes. The V and J calls were determined by TCRdb, not by the authors. This sample holds roughly 700,000 distinct CDR3 sequences; around 32% were observed only once. Over 15% of the sample belongs to the ten largest clones.

Trimming costs V 5 bases and J 1 base, and their ends lie 8 bases apart. The CDR3 numbers 13 residues from cysteine through phenylalanine. Left in the record is the CDR3 DNA by itself, 39 bases read in frame from the first base. CDR1 and CDR2 are read off the germline V gene as SGHAT and FQNNGV. Sequencing input: blood. The sequence links TRBV11-2 to TRBJ2-5; a confident D gene designation cannot be given. This receptor was taken from a woman of 80 years or more in good health. Donor details come from another sample of the same person, matched by shared clones. The bases read TGTGCCAGCAGCCGCGATATCCAAGAGACCCAGTACTTC. This yields the protein CASSRDIQETQYF. When the CDR3 is completed using the reference TRBV11-2 and TRBJ2-5 genes on either side, the full variable domain is EAGVAQSPRYKIIEKRQSVAFWCNPISGHATLYWYQQILGQGPKLLIQFQNNGVVDDSQLPKDRFSAERLKGVDSTLKIQPAKLEDSAVYLCASSRDIQETQYFGPGTRLLVL.